Presented here are 16 T cell receptor beta chains from one specimen sequenced in a study of T cells in Graves' hyperthyroidism and ophthalmopathy. Amplification targeted TCR beta CDR3 regions from RNA transcripts. An initial round of RT-PCR targeting the TCR CDR3 relied on the HTBI primer set. TCRdb re-analysed the multiplex PCR reads in MiXCR, keeping a single row per CDR3 protein. The sample lists roughly 720,000 distinct CDR3 sequences, roughly a sixth occurring once. The specimen was blood. The receptors derive from a man in his fifties with Graves' hyperthyroidism.

This clonotype has just a few counts. Just one base apart from a much larger clone, this may be a read error. The chain couples TRBV6-1 to TRBJ1-6; tentatively, D is TRBD1 (5 bases). V was trimmed by 10 bases and J by 9 bases, leaving 10 bases between them. CDR3 size: 11 residues. Per germline, CDR1 MNHNS and CDR2 SASEGT. The CDR3 loop is CANRQGSPLHF. The CDR3 DNA is TGTGCCAACAGGCAGGGTTCACCCCTCCACTTT.

In this sample, this clonotype turned up many times. V and J are TRBV14 and TRBJ2-1; D not certain. Germline lookup yields CDR1 SGHDN and CDR2 FVKESK. CDR3 length: 13 residues. V gave up 5 bases and J gave up 3 bases, with 8 bases separating them. CDR3 loop: CASSFDLYNEQFF. CDR3 bases: TGTGCCAGCAGCTTCGACCTCTACAATGAGCAGTTCTTC.

This clonotype was counted at least ten times. The genes are TRBV3-1 and TRBJ1-2, with 10 bases fitting TRBD1. This CDR3 has 17 residues. Per germline, CDR1 LGHDT and CDR2 YNNKEL (reference sequence). V shed 3 bases, J shed 7 bases, and the junction held 14 bases outside the gene matches. The CDR3 region is CASSHRQGAESSRGYTF. The CDR3 DNA is TGTGCCAGCAGCCACAGACAGGGGGCCGAGTCTTCCCGTGGCTACACCTTC.

This clonotype was counted at least ten times. The chain is built from TRBV10-3 and TRBJ1-2, with TRBD1 matching 9 bases. CDR3 length: 17 residues. J was trimmed by 1 base and V by 7 bases; bases with no gene match: 13. From germline, CDR1 is ENHRY and CDR2 SYGVKD. In DNA form, the CDR3 reads TGTGCCATCAAAGAGGGACAGGGCACTCAATTTAACTATGGCTACACCTTC. It is translated as CAIKEGQGTQFNYGYTF.

This clonotype was seen at least ten times. The chain has TRBV6-2 or TRBV6-3 and TRBJ1-5, with a tentative D call TRBD1 (6 bases). The ends were cut back, 2 bases at V and 7 bases at J, with 12 bases in the middle. This CDR3 contains 14 residues. In germline, CDR1 is MNHEY, CDR2 SVGEGT. This CDR3 reads CASSYLGGRQPQHF. The CDR3, as DNA: TGTGCCAGCAGTTACCTCGGGGGCCGGCAGCCCCAGCATTTT.

This chain links TRBV24-1 with TRBJ2-1; D unresolved. The CDR3 has 12 residues. Germline-derived CDR1 and CDR2 are KGHDR and SFDVKD. Trimming left V 6 bases short and J 4 bases short, with 6 bases between. The CDR3 is CATSSQYNEQFF. The CDR3 DNA sequence: TGTGCCACCAGTAGCCAGTACAATGAGCAGTTCTTC.

There are many counts of this clonotype. The chain employs TRBV9 and TRBJ2-3; 10 nucleotides align to TRBD2. V shed 2 bases and J 4 bases; nucleotides not matched to a gene: 10. From germline, CDR1 is SGDLS and CDR2 YYNGEE. There are 17 residues in the CDR3. The CDR3: CASSVGNLAGVSDTQYF. As DNA, the CDR3 is TGTGCCAGCAGCGTCGGCAATCTAGCGGGAGTGTCAGATACGCAGTATTTT. The complete variable domain, with remaining parts taken from reference TRBV9 and TRBJ2-3, reads DSGVTQTPKHLITATGQRVTLRCSPRSGDLSVYWYQQSLDQGLQFLIQYYNGEERAKGNILERFSAQQFPDLHSELNLSSLELGDSALYFCASSVGNLAGVSDTQYFGPGTRLTVL.

This clonotype was observed at least ten times. This chain connects TRBV19 to TRBJ1-5, with 7 bases identical to TRBD1. The junction had 6 bases not matched to a gene; V was cut back by 3 bases and J by 1 base. CDR3 length equals 16 residues. Germline CDR1 reads LNHDA; CDR2 reads SQIVND (reference sequence). The CDR3 nucleotides are TGTGCCAGTAGTATCTACAGGGGAAGAAGCAATCAGCCCCAGCATTTT. Translation: CASSIYRGRSNQPQHF.

The V call is TRBV19, the J call TRBJ1-1; no reliable D call. Germline V lookup: CDR1 LNHDA, CDR2 SQIVND (reference sequence). The CDR3 totals 15 residues. V was trimmed by 3 bases and J by 3 bases, leaving 14 bases between them. CDR3 DNA sequence: TGTGCCAGTAGTATCGGCCCGGGGATTGACACTGAAGCTTTCTTT. Its protein product is CASSIGPGIDTEAFF. Full variable domain (missing parts from reference TRBV19 and TRBJ1-1): DGGITQSPKYLFRKEGQNVTLSCEQNLNHDAMYWYRQDPGQGLRLIYYSQIVNDFQKGDIAEGYSVSREKKESFPLTVTSAQKNPTAFYLCASSIGPGIDTEAFFGQGTRLTVV.

The chain combines TRBV2 with TRBJ2-2; 7 bases line up with TRBD1. CDR1 is SNHLY, CDR2 FYNNEI, per germline. V shed 6 bases and J 7 bases; nucleotides not matched to a gene: 8. This CDR3 region has 14 residues. The DNA of the CDR3 is TGTGCCAGCAGACAGACAGGGTACGGCGGGGAGCTGTTTTTT. Translated: CASRQTGYGGELFF.

The J gene is TRBJ2-7, the V gene TRBV11-2; maybe TRBD1 (5 bases). Germline lookup yields CDR1 SGHAT and CDR2 FQNNGV. Trimming stripped 5 bases from V and 0 bases from J, with 11 bases between. This CDR3 is 14 amino acids long. The CDR3 nucleotides are TGTGCCAGCAGCCCAGGGTTCAGCTCCTACGAGCAGTACTTC. This codes for CASSPGFSSYEQYF.

In this sample, this clonotype turned up a few times. V gene TRBV10-3 combines with J gene TRBJ1-5, with D maybe TRBD1 (5 bases). The CDR3 is 15 residues long. Germline CDR1 is ENHRY and CDR2 is SYGVKD. The V gene lost 0 bases and the J gene lost 3 bases, with 9 bases spanning the gap. The CDR3 spells CAISESAGYNQPQHF. Written as DNA, the CDR3 is TGTGCCATCAGTGAGTCGGCAGGGTACAATCAGCCCCAGCATTTT.

This clonotype was observed at least ten times. The chain combines TRBV11-2 with TRBJ2-5, with 8 bases identical to TRBD2. Per germline, CDR1 SGHAT and CDR2 FQNNGV. Trimming cost V 5 bases and J 2 bases; bases outside gene matches: 10. The CDR3 spans 16 residues. The CDR3 region has the DNA TGTGCCAGCAGCGTCCCGGGACTAGAGAAACAAGAGACCCAGTACTTC. It yields the protein CASSVPGLEKQETQYF.

This clonotype was counted at least ten times. J is TRBJ2-7 and V is TRBV7-9; no definite D call. V lost 0 bases, J lost 7 bases, and 7 bases lay in between. Per the germline V gene, CDR1 is SEHNR and CDR2 is FQNEAQ (reference sequence). The CDR3 has 12 residues. The chain's CDR3 is CASSLALGEQYF. CDR3 bases: TGTGCCAGCAGCTTAGCCCTAGGGGAGCAGTACTTC.

This chain joins TRBV5-1 and TRBJ2-2; D may correspond to TRBD1 or TRBD2 (5 bases each). Germline V gives CDR1 SGHRS, CDR2 YFSETQ. The ends were cut back, 5 bases at V and 4 bases at J, with 12 bases in the middle. The CDR3 is made up of 14 amino acids. CDR3: CASRYWGSTGELFF. Here the CDR3 DNA reads TGCGCCAGCAGGTACTGGGGGAGCACCGGGGAGCTGTTTTTT.

For this clonotype: The germline gene is not matched at one end of the junction; a read error may be the cause. The V and J genes are TRBV2 and TRBJ2-3; no definite D call. The CDR3 has 15 amino acids. Germline CDR1 is SNHLY and CDR2 is FYNNEI. CDR3 sequence (DNA): TGTACCAGCAGTTTGAGACAAACTAGCACAGATACGCAGTATTTT. Its protein is CTSSLRQTSTDTQYF.